This T cell receptor (beta chain) was found in a study of cytomegalovirus exposure and HLA in healthy donors. Study-wide results and caveats: Among TCR sequences, most were rare, though some public TCRs appeared in many donors.

60 Vbeta and 13 Jbeta primers were used in PCR. Assay used: immunoSEQ multiplex PCR; TCRdb lists only in-frame clones, some missing. The table lists roughly 200,000 clones, around 80% of them singletons. The V segment lost 3 bases and the J segment 15 bases; nucleotides outside the gene matches: 9. CDR1 is SGDLS and CDR2 is YYNGEE in the germline V gene. This CDR3 comprises 13 residues. As for this clone: No antigen is known for it.

The sequence was obtained from a woman in her forties in good health and CMV-seronegative. Sequencing was carried out using PBMCs. This rearrangement joins TRBV9 to TRBJ2-1; 10 nucleotides agree with TRBD2. CDR3 amino acids: CASSETLAGASFF. Written as DNA, the CDR3 is TGTGCCAGCAGCGAGACTCTAGCGGGAGCGTCGTTCTTC. Looking up the rest from reference TRBV9 and TRBJ2-1 gives the full variable domain: DSGVTQTPKHLITATGQRVTLRCSPRSGDLSVYWYQQSLDQGLQFLIQYYNGEERAKGNILERFSAQQFPDLHSELNLSSLELGDSALYFCASSETLAGASFFGPGTRLTVL.